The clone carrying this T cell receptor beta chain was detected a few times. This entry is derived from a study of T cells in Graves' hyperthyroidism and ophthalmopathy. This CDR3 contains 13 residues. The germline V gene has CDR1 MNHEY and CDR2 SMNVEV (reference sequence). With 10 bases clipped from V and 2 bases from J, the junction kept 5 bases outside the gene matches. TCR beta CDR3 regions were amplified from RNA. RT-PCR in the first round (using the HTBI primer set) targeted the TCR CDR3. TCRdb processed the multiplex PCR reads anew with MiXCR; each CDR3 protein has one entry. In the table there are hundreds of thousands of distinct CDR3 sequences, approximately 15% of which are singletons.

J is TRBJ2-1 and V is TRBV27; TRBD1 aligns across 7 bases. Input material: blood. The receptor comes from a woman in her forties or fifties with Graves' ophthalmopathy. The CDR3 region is CATGDSPYNEQFF. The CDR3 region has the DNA TGTGCCACCGGGGACAGCCCCTACAATGAGCAGTTCTTC.